Presented here are 26 T cell receptor beta chains from one specimen sequenced in a study of blood T cell repertoires in COVID-19. Here immunoSEQ multiplex PCR was the method, and the copy in TCRdb shows in-frame clones only, minus some. Among about 170,000 clones listed, approximately 90% were seen once. Source material: peripheral blood. All receptors come from a man in his thirties or forties with COVID-19, enrolled during active disease.

V usage is TRBV19 and J usage is TRBJ2-6, with D unresolved. V lost 1 base and J 0 bases, leaving 7 bases between the germline ends. Per the germline V gene, CDR1 is LNHDA and CDR2 is SQIVND (reference sequence). This CDR3 contains 16 residues. CDR3 region: CASSIGRFSGANVLTF. In DNA, the CDR3 is TGTGCCAGTAGTATAGGCAGGTTCTCTGGGGCCAACGTCCTGACTTTC. Full variable domain (outside the CDR3, taken from reference TRBV19 and TRBJ2-6): DGGITQSPKYLFRKEGQNVTLSCEQNLNHDAMYWYRQDPGQGLRLIYYSQIVNDFQKGDIAEGYSVSREKKESFPLTVTSAQKNPTAFYLCASSIGRFSGANVLTFGAGSRLTVL.

The rearrangement uses TRBV5-8 and TRBJ2-3, with 13 bases matching TRBD2. Germline V lookup: CDR1 SGHTS, CDR2 YDEGEE. With V trimmed by 0 bases and J by 2 bases, 3 bases remained unmatched. The CDR3 runs 17 residues. Here the CDR3 reads CASSLGGTSGATDTQYF. The CDR3 coding sequence is TGTGCCAGCAGCTTGGGCGGGACTAGCGGGGCCACAGATACGCAGTATTTT.

V gene TRBV20-1 combines with J gene TRBJ2-7; 9 positions match TRBD1. The V gene end was trimmed by 3 bases and the J gene end by 2 bases; junction bases not matched to a gene: 5. There are 14 residues in the CDR3. CDR1 is DFQATT and CDR2 is SNEGSKA in the germline V gene (reference sequence). The CDR3 DNA reads as TGCAGTGCTAGTTTTAGGACAGGGGCCTACGAGCAGTACTTC. This codes for CSASFRTGAYEQYF.

The chain carries TRBV30 and TRBJ2-1, with 10 bases fitting TRBD1. V lost 5 bases and J lost 4; bases outside the gene matches: 5. The germline V gene encodes CDR1 GTSNPN and CDR2 SVGIG (reference sequence). The CDR3 length is 14 residues. The CDR3: CAWEGQGSYNEQFF. For the CDR3, the DNA is TGTGCCTGGGAGGGACAGGGGTCATACAATGAGCAGTTCTTC. Combining the CDR3 with reference TRBV30 and TRBJ2-1 gives the whole variable domain SQTIHQWPATLVQPVGSPLSLECTVEGTSNPNLYWYRQAAGRGLQLLFYSVGIGQISSEVPQNLSASRPQDRQFILSSKKLLLSDSGFYLCAWEGQGSYNEQFFGPGTRLTVL.

This clone turned up a few times. The V call is TRBV27, the J call TRBJ2-4, with 9 bases identical to TRBD1. Germline CDR1 reads MNHEY; CDR2 reads SMNVEV (reference sequence). The CDR3 length is 16 residues. The junction had 10 bases not matched to a gene; V was cut back by 7 bases and J by 3 bases. The CDR3 DNA sequence: TGTGCCAGCACCCCTAACAGGGGGCTGGACAAAAACATTCAGTACTTC. This sequence encodes CASTPNRGLDKNIQYF.

The chain combines TRBV6-5 with TRBJ1-2, with 8 bases aligning to TRBD1. The V gene's germline CDR1 is MNHEY and CDR2 SVGAGI. V trimming: 6 bases; J trimming: 4 bases; junction bases outside the gene matches: 4. This CDR3 has 13 amino acids. CDR3 in amino acids: CASRQDRGYGYTF. The CDR3, as DNA: TGTGCCAGCAGACAAGACAGGGGCTATGGCTACACCTTC.

V and J are TRBV14 and TRBJ1-4, with D uncertain. This CDR3 is built from 16 residues. The V gene lost 1 base and the J gene lost 0 bases, with 9 bases spanning the gap. The germline V gene has CDR1 SGHDN and CDR2 FVKESK. For the CDR3, the DNA is TGTGCCAGCAGCCAAGTTCTGGGAGCAACTAATGAAAAACTGTTTTTT. It is translated as CASSQVLGATNEKLFF. Complete variable domain (other parts from reference TRBV14 and TRBJ1-4): EAGVTQFPSHSVIEKGQTVTLRCDPISGHDNLYWYRRVMGKEIKFLLHFVKESKQDESGMPNNRFLAERTGGTYSTLKVQPAELEDSGVYFCASSQVLGATNEKLFFGSGTQLSVL.

The rearrangement joins TRBV19 to TRBJ1-3; 8 bases match TRBD1. With 6 bases clipped from V and 1 base from J, the junction kept 5 bases outside the gene matches. The CDR3 totals 15 residues. Germline V gene data show CDR1 as LNHDA and CDR2 as SQIVND (reference sequence). CDR3 bases: TGTGCCAGTAGGGGAGGACAGGGTTCTGGAAACACCATATATTTT. It is translated as CASRGGQGSGNTIYF.

V usage is TRBV7-9 and J usage is TRBJ2-1; TRBD1 matches 9 bases. Germline V gene data show CDR1 as SEHNR and CDR2 as FQNEAQ (reference sequence). After removal of 5 bases from V and 5 bases from J, the junction contained 7 bases not matched to a gene. The CDR3 length is 15 residues. CDR3 DNA: TGTGCCAGCAGCCCCGGGACAGGGACGAACAATGAGCAGTTCTTC. It codes for CASSPGTGTNNEQFF. Filled out from reference TRBV7-9 and TRBJ2-1, the complete variable domain reads DTGVSQNPRHKITKRGQNVTFRCDPISEHNRLYWYRQTLGQGPEFLTYFQNEAQLEKSRLLSDRFSAERPKGSFSTLEIQRTEQGDSAMYLCASSPGTGTNNEQFFGPGTRLTVL.

Comment on this clone: This specimen includes other DNA sequences encoding the same CDR3. This chain links TRBV9 with TRBJ1-3, with D possibly TRBD1 on 5 matching bases. Germline V gene sequence: CDR1 SGDLS, CDR2 YYNGEE. CDR3 length: 15 residues. With 0 bases removed from V and 1 base from J, the gap between germline ends came to 8 bases. CDR3 sequence (DNA): TGTGCCAGCAGCGTAGGTCAGGGTTCTGGAAACACCATATATTTT. This sequence encodes CASSVGQGSGNTIYF. The variable domain in full, completed from reference TRBV9 and TRBJ1-3, reads DSGVTQTPKHLITATGQRVTLRCSPRSGDLSVYWYQQSLDQGLQFLIQYYNGEERAKGNILERFSAQQFPDLHSELNLSSLELGDSALYFCASSVGQGSGNTIYFGEGSWLTVV.

The chain employs TRBV5-5 and TRBJ1-5, with TRBD1 as a possible D gene (6 bases). Germline lookup yields CDR1 SGHKS and CDR2 YYEKEE (reference sequence). CDR3 length: 15 residues. The V end was cut by 1 base, the J end by 7 bases, with 15 bases between. The CDR3 nucleotides are TGTGCCAGCAGCTTGTTTCTACAGGGTGGGCAGCCCCAGCATTTT. Translated: CASSLFLQGGQPQHF.

The chain combines TRBV11-1 with TRBJ1-2; tentatively, D is TRBD1 (5 bases). The germline V gene has CDR1 SGHAT and CDR2 FQDESV (reference sequence). The V end was cut by 4 bases, the J end by 4 bases, with 7 bases between. The CDR3 has 12 amino acids. The CDR3 DNA reads TGTGCCAGCAGCTCAGACAGCTATGGCTACACCTTC. Protein: CASSSDSYGYTF.

The genes are TRBV7-9 and TRBJ2-6, with D possibly matching TRBD1 (5 bases). V lost 4 bases and J 0 bases, leaving 7 bases between the germline ends. Looked up from germline, CDR1 is SEHNR and CDR2 is FQNEAQ (reference sequence). The CDR3 consists of 15 residues. The CDR3 DNA is TGTGCCAGCAGCTCCAGGGTCTCTGGGGCCAACGTCCTGACTTTC. Protein: CASSSRVSGANVLTF.

The chain is built from TRBV6-5 and TRBJ1-2, with D possibly being TRBD1 (5 bases). Germline CDR1 reads MNHEY; CDR2 reads SVGAGI. Trimming pared 8 bases from V and 4 bases from J, leaving 20 bases between. The CDR3 covers 15 residues. CDR3 region: CASSPQREGTYGYTF. The CDR3 DNA is TGTGCCAGCTCCCCACAAAGGGAGGGGACCTATGGCTACACCTTC.

The chain is built from TRBV19 and TRBJ2-3; TRBD2 agrees at 9 bases. CDR3 length equals 15 residues. Germline values: CDR1 LNHDA, CDR2 SQIVND (reference sequence). V was clipped by 7 bases and J by 6 bases; unmatched bases: 11. CDR3 region: CASTPVAGGPDTQYF. In DNA form, the CDR3 reads TGTGCCAGTACCCCAGTGGCGGGAGGGCCGGATACGCAGTATTTT.

V is TRBV3-1 (or the pseudogene TRBV3-2) and J is TRBJ2-1; 8 bases are a match to TRBD2. The CDR3 totals 15 residues. V lost 3 bases, J lost 6 bases, and 7 bases stayed unmatched. In germline, CDR1 is LGHDT, CDR2 YNNKEL (reference sequence). The CDR3: CASSQGLEFGNEQFF. The CDR3 nucleotides read TGTGCCAGCAGCCAGGGACTAGAATTCGGCAATGAGCAGTTCTTC.

The genes are TRBV19 and TRBJ2-2; 14 bases align to TRBD2. The J segment lost 5 bases and the V segment lost 4 bases, leaving 6 bases of the junction unmatched. Per the germline V gene, CDR1 is LNHDA and CDR2 is SQIVND (reference sequence). The CDR3 runs to 17 residues. CDR3 loop: CASSRRTSGRWTGELFF. The CDR3, as DNA: TGTGCCAGTAGTAGAAGGACTAGCGGGAGGTGGACCGGGGAGCTGTTTTTT. The full variable domain, completed using reference TRBV19 and TRBJ2-2, is DGGITQSPKYLFRKEGQNVTLSCEQNLNHDAMYWYRQDPGQGLRLIYYSQIVNDFQKGDIAEGYSVSREKKESFPLTVTSAQKNPTAFYLCASSRRTSGRWTGELFFGEGSRLTVL.

This clone showed up just once. The sample has other DNA sequences that encode this CDR3 too. The genes are TRBV24-1 and TRBJ2-5, with 7 bases matching TRBD1. The CDR3 has 14 residues. Per the germline V gene, CDR1 is KGHDR and CDR2 is SFDVKD. Trimming took 4 bases from V and 5 from J; bases not matched to a gene: 6. The CDR3 spells CATSDLQGKETQYF. In DNA form, the CDR3 reads TGTGCCACCAGTGACCTACAGGGGAAGGAGACCCAGTACTTC.

CDR3 in DNA: TGCGCCAGCAGCCAAGTAGGGATTGGGACACTCTCTGGAAACACCATATATTTT. This gives the protein CASSQVGIGTLSGNTIYF. This rearrangement joins TRBV4-3 to TRBJ1-3, with D possibly TRBD1 on 6 matching bases. Between the trimmed V and J ends, which lost 1 base and 0 bases, there was a span of 16 bases. Germline CDR1 LGHNA, CDR2 YSLEER. This CDR3 spans 18 amino acids.

The CDR3 bases are TGTGCCATCAGTGAGTCGGCTGGCGGGGTCAATGAGCAGTTCTTC. It translates to CAISESAGGVNEQFF. V gene TRBV10-3 combines with J gene TRBJ2-1; perhaps TRBD2 as D (6 bases). The CDR3 has 15 amino acids. The germline V gene has CDR1 ENHRY and CDR2 SYGVKD. The germline V and J ends were trimmed by 0 bases and 6 bases, with 12 bases remaining between them.

The V gene is TRBV6-1, the J gene TRBJ2-3; D is unresolved. CDR3 length equals 16 residues. Germline V gene lookup returns CDR1 MNHNS and CDR2 SASEGT. Deletions cut 2 bases from V and 10 bases from J, with 22 bases between. The CDR3 DNA reads TGTGCCAGCAGTGAACCCGGCACGGTCAGATATACAGCGCAGTATTTT. Its translation: CASSEPGTVRYTAQYF.

This rearrangement joins TRBV27 to TRBJ2-1; 7 bases agree with TRBD2. The J segment lost 8 bases and the V segment lost 5 bases, leaving 9 bases of the junction unmatched. Germline V CDR1 and CDR2: MNHEY, SMNVEV (reference sequence). The length of the CDR3 is 14 residues. The CDR3 loop reads CASSLRWGGDEQFF. The CDR3 DNA is TGTGCCAGCAGTCTCCGGTGGGGGGGGGATGAGCAGTTCTTC.

V and J are TRBV6-2 or TRBV6-3 and TRBJ1-2, with 7 nucleotides matching TRBD1. The CDR3 extends over 16 amino acids. The J segment lost 5 bases and the V segment lost 4 bases, leaving 13 bases of the junction unmatched. Germline-derived CDR1 and CDR2 are MNHEY and SVGEGT. DNA of the CDR3: TGTGCCAGCAGTTGGCCTCCGGGACAGAACATATATGGCTACACCTTC. It specifies CASSWPPGQNIYGYTF.

The chain links TRBV7-3 to TRBJ1-1, with 8 bases matching TRBD1. With 2 bases clipped from V and 4 bases from J, the junction kept 3 bases outside the gene matches. This CDR3 contains 14 residues. From germline, CDR1 is SGHTA and CDR2 FQGTGA. CDR3 nucleotides: TGTGCCAGCAGCTTAGAGACAGGGGCCACTGAAGCTTTCTTT. This gives the protein CASSLETGATEAFF.

This clone was seen more than once but under ten times. The chain links TRBV4-2 to TRBJ2-7; D is perhaps TRBD1 (5 bases). The CDR3 runs 16 residues. V was clipped by 0 bases and J by 7 bases, with 19 bases between them. Germline CDR1 and CDR2: LGHNA and YNFKEQ. The CDR3 region is CASSQDDAGSFGEQYF. The CDR3 bases are TGTGCCAGCAGCCAAGACGACGCAGGGTCCTTTGGGGAGCAGTACTTC.

The V call is TRBV9, the J call TRBJ1-5; possible D gene TRBD1, 5 bases. V lost 3 bases to trimming and J lost 5 bases, with 12 bases between them. The CDR3 is made up of 14 amino acids. The V gene's germline CDR1 is SGDLS and CDR2 YYNGEE. This CDR3 reads CASSAGDWHQPQHF. CDR3 nucleotides: TGTGCCAGCAGCGCCGGGGACTGGCATCAGCCCCAGCATTTT.